A single T cell receptor (beta chain) is shown here with its context. Sequencing used immunoSEQ multiplex PCR; TCRdb keeps in-frame clones, though not all of them. The sample has about 61,000 clones, around 90% seen once; the top ten hold around 5.4%. Germline loops: CDR1 SEHNR, CDR2 FQNEAQ (reference sequence). Trimming took off 2 bases at V and 1 base at J, with 8 bases between the two ends. The CDR3 extends over 14 amino acids. These data come from a study of control samples from healthy donors and cancer patients. Sequenced: PBMCs. This TCR derives from a man aged 55 to 69 with colorectal cancer. The V gene is TRBV7-9, the J gene TRBJ1-1, with unresolved D. This chain's CDR3 is CASSLIPGNTEAFF. The CDR3 DNA reads as TGTGCCAGCAGCTTAATTCCCGGGAACACTGAAGCTTTCTTT.